The 2 T cell receptor beta chains reported below all come from one sample, sequenced in a study of monozygotic twins with inflammatory bowel disease (dated by TCRdb to the late 2010s). Libraries were prepared through 5' RACE. Sequencing instrument: Illumina HiSeq 2500. After the reads were reprocessed by TCRdb, one entry was made per CDR3 protein sequence, with no DNA. The sample's own table lists approximately 400,000 distinct CDR3 sequences. The ten largest clones represent less than 2.5% of the sample. The sequencing sample was made of blood. The receptors were sampled from a human donor with ulcerative colitis or Crohn's disease, or a healthy co-twin of an affected twin (not recorded which).

This chain joins TRBV20-1 and TRBJ2-5. Germline assignment: CDR1 DFQATT and CDR2 SNEGSKA (reference sequence). The CDR3 spans 13 residues. This CDR3 reads CSAPLRGQETQYF.

The chain is built from TRBV10-3 and TRBJ2-2. The CDR3 loop spans 14 amino acids. Germline lookup yields CDR1 ENHRY and CDR2 SYGVKD. This CDR3 reads CAIRDRRQTGELFF.